A selection of T cell receptor beta chains follows, all from one sample in a study of cytomegalovirus exposure and HLA in healthy donors. Sequenced by immunoSEQ multiplex PCR; TCRdb stores in-frame clones only, minus some. The profile shows 140,000 or so clones, 80% of them singletons. What was sequenced was PBMCs. These receptors came from a man in his forties in good health and CMV-seronegative. Both conserved end residues are part of each CDR3. Fields, in order: clone size, CDR3 length, V gene, D gene, J gene, CDR3 protein, CDR3 DNA. D genes are given only for firm matches. For some rows the clone size is stated as once, few or many, or as a class when expanded; others skip it.

abundance: NA
len: 15
v_gene: TRBV5-1
d_gene: TRBD1
j_gene: TRBJ1-2
CDR3aa: CASSLETGTGQGYTF
CDR3nt: TGCGCCAGCAGCTTAGAAACCGGGACAGGGCAAGGCTACACCTTC

abundance: NA
len: 17
v_gene: TRBV19
d_gene: NA
j_gene: TRBJ1-1
CDR3aa: CASSVAGHDYMNTEAFF
CDR3nt: TGTGCCAGTAGTGTGGCAGGCCACGATTATATGAACACTGAAGCTTTCTTT

abundance: NA
len: 13
v_gene: TRBV5-6
d_gene: NA
j_gene: TRBJ1-1
CDR3aa: CASSLLLGGEAFF
CDR3nt: TGTGCCAGCAGCTTGTTATTAGGAGGGGAAGCTTTCTTT

abundance: NA
len: 15
v_gene: TRBV6-5
d_gene: NA
j_gene: TRBJ1-6
CDR3aa: CASSYSGGIASPLHF
CDR3nt: TGTGCCAGCAGTTACTCTGGTGGAATAGCTTCACCCCTCCACTTT

abundance: NA
len: 13
v_gene: TRBV19
d_gene: TRBD1
j_gene: TRBJ2-7
CDR3aa: CASSPRGLYEQYF
CDR3nt: TGTGCCAGTAGTCCAAGGGGGCTCTACGAGCAGTACTTC

abundance: NA
len: 13
v_gene: TRBV6-5
d_gene: NA
j_gene: TRBJ2-7
CDR3aa: CASRVGLRDEQYF
CDR3nt: TGTGCCAGCAGGGTGGGTCTCCGGGACGAGCAGTACTTC

abundance: NA
len: 16
v_gene: TRBV2
d_gene: TRBD1
j_gene: TRBJ1-2
CDR3aa: CASSEGPGTGGYGYTF
CDR3nt: TGTGCCAGCAGTGAAGGTCCAGGGACAGGGGGATATGGCTACACCTTC

abundance: NA
len: 17
v_gene: TRBV9
d_gene: NA
j_gene: TRBJ2-2
CDR3aa: CASSVDPRTPGAGELFF
CDR3nt: TGTGCCAGCAGCGTAGACCCTCGGACCCCCGGGGCCGGGGAGCTGTTTTTT

abundance: NA
len: 16
v_gene: TRBV19
d_gene: TRBD1
j_gene: TRBJ2-5
CDR3aa: CASSIGTGGLQETQYF
CDR3nt: TGTGCCAGTAGTATCGGGACAGGGGGCCTCCAAGAGACCCAGTACTTC

abundance: NA
len: 14
v_gene: TRBV25-1
d_gene: TRBD1
j_gene: TRBJ2-7
CDR3aa: CASSVGQLSYEQYF
CDR3nt: TGTGCCAGCAGTGTGGGACAGCTCTCCTACGAGCAGTACTTC

abundance: NA
len: 16
v_gene: TRBV5-4
d_gene: TRBD1
j_gene: TRBJ2-7
CDR3aa: CASSLPGQGASYEQYF
CDR3nt: TGTGCCAGCAGCTTGCCCGGACAGGGGGCTTCCTACGAGCAGTACTTC

abundance: NA
len: 12
v_gene: TRBV29-1
d_gene: NA
j_gene: TRBJ2-5
CDR3aa: CSVDRAQETQYF
CDR3nt: TGCAGCGTTGACAGGGCCCAAGAGACCCAGTACTTC

abundance: NA
len: 16
v_gene: TRBV7-2
d_gene: TRBD2
j_gene: TRBJ2-7
CDR3aa: CASSRTSGGASYEQYF
CDR3nt: TGTGCCAGCAGCCGTACTAGCGGGGGCGCGTCCTACGAGCAGTACTTC

abundance: NA
len: 14
v_gene: TRBV5-1
d_gene: NA
j_gene: TRBJ2-1
CDR3aa: CASSLDQGGDEQFF
CDR3nt: TGCGCCAGCAGCTTGGACCAGGGGGGCGATGAGCAGTTCTTC

abundance: few
len: 14
v_gene: TRBV5-1
d_gene: NA
j_gene: TRBJ1-1
CDR3aa: CASSLDGRLTEAFF
CDR3nt: TGCGCCAGCAGCTTGGACGGGAGGCTCACTGAAGCTTTCTTT

abundance: NA
len: 15
v_gene: TRBV16
d_gene: TRBD1
j_gene: TRBJ1-5
CDR3aa: CASSQNRGQDQPQHF
CDR3nt: TGTGCCAGCAGCCAAAACAGGGGACAGGATCAGCCCCAGCATTTT

abundance: NA
len: 13
v_gene: TRBV6-5
d_gene: NA
j_gene: TRBJ2-3
CDR3aa: CASSLWGEDTQYF
CDR3nt: TGTGCCAGCAGTTTATGGGGAGAAGATACGCAGTATTTT

abundance: NA
len: 17
v_gene: TRBV4-1
d_gene: TRBD2
j_gene: TRBJ2-3
CDR3aa: CASSHSGTSGGQDTQYF
CDR3nt: TGCGCCAGCAGCCACTCCGGGACTAGCGGGGGCCAGGATACGCAGTATTTT

abundance: once
len: 18
v_gene: TRBV12-5
d_gene: NA
j_gene: TRBJ1-3
CDR3aa: CASGQVAGRFYSGNTIYF
CDR3nt: TGTGCTAGTGGTCAGGTGGCGGGACGCTTTTATTCCGGAAACACCATATATTTT

abundance: NA
len: 15
v_gene: TRBV25-1
d_gene: NA
j_gene: TRBJ2-1
CDR3aa: CASSDPGSSYNEQFF
CDR3nt: TGTGCCAGCAGTGACCCTGGGAGCTCCTACAATGAGCAGTTCTTC

abundance: NA
len: 12
v_gene: TRBV19
d_gene: NA
j_gene: TRBJ1-2
CDR3aa: CASSIGQDGYTF
CDR3nt: TGTGCCAGTAGTATAGGTCAGGATGGCTACACCTTC

abundance: NA
len: 13
v_gene: TRBV6-4
d_gene: NA
j_gene: TRBJ1-6
CDR3aa: CASSDEAHSPLHF
CDR3nt: TGTGCCAGCAGTGACGAGGCGCATTCACCCCTCCACTTT

abundance: NA
len: 15
v_gene: TRBV28
d_gene: NA
j_gene: TRBJ1-5
CDR3aa: CASSLGTPRGQPQHF
CDR3nt: TGTGCCAGCAGTTTAGGGACACCACGGGGTCAGCCCCAGCATTTT

abundance: NA
len: 15
v_gene: TRBV6-4
d_gene: TRBD1
j_gene: TRBJ1-6
CDR3aa: CASSQGVLGNSPLHF
CDR3nt: TGTGCCAGCAGTCAGGGGGTTTTGGGTAATTCACCCCTCCACTTT

abundance: NA
len: 13
v_gene: TRBV14
d_gene: NA
j_gene: TRBJ1-2
CDR3aa: CASSQVRHDGYTF
CDR3nt: TGTGCCAGCAGCCAAGTTCGACACGATGGCTACACCTTC

abundance: NA
len: 15
v_gene: TRBV18
d_gene: NA
j_gene: TRBJ1-5
CDR3aa: CASSPSRGNNQPQHF
CDR3nt: TGTGCCAGCTCACCGTCCAGGGGCAACAATCAGCCCCAGCATTTT

abundance: NA
len: 12
v_gene: TRBV30
d_gene: TRBD1
j_gene: TRBJ2-7
CDR3aa: CAGSRDSYEQYF
CDR3nt: TGTGCCGGGTCGAGGGACAGCTACGAGCAGTACTTC

abundance: NA
len: 13
v_gene: TRBV13
d_gene: TRBD2
j_gene: TRBJ2-1
CDR3aa: CASSLTSGGEQFF
CDR3nt: TGTGCCAGCAGCTTGACTAGCGGGGGTGAGCAGTTCTTC

abundance: NA
len: 15
v_gene: TRBV5-6
d_gene: NA
j_gene: TRBJ2-3
CDR3aa: CASSDRGFVTDTQYF
CDR3nt: TGTGCCAGCAGCGACCGGGGGTTTGTCACAGATACGCAGTATTTT

abundance: few
len: 12
v_gene: TRBV2
d_gene: NA
j_gene: TRBJ1-1
CDR3aa: CASSEESGLAFF
CDR3nt: TGTGCCAGCAGTGAAGAAAGCGGTTTAGCTTTCTTT

abundance: NA
len: 15
v_gene: TRBV7-3
d_gene: NA
j_gene: TRBJ1-1
CDR3aa: CASSLTHILNTEAFF
CDR3nt: TGTGCCAGCAGCTTAACCCACATATTGAACACTGAAGCTTTCTTT

abundance: NA
len: 14
v_gene: TRBV4-3
d_gene: TRBD1
j_gene: TRBJ2-1
CDR3aa: CASSRRTGSDEQFF
CDR3nt: TGCGCCAGCAGCCGCCGGACAGGGAGCGATGAGCAGTTCTTC

abundance: NA
len: 16
v_gene: TRBV21-1
d_gene: NA
j_gene: TRBJ1-2
CDR3aa: CASSKDPPSVHYGYTF
CDR3nt: TGTGCCAGCAGCAAAGATCCTCCCTCCGTCCACTATGGCTACACCTTC

abundance: once
len: 16
v_gene: TRBV6-5
d_gene: NA
j_gene: TRBJ2-3
CDR3aa: CASSYSSVQTTDTQYF
CDR3nt: TGTGCCAGCAGTTACTCCTCCGTCCAGACTACAGATACGCAGTATTTT

abundance: NA
len: 15
v_gene: TRBV6-6
d_gene: TRBD1
j_gene: TRBJ2-5
CDR3aa: CASRPGQGGGETQYF
CDR3nt: TGTGCCAGCAGACCCGGACAGGGTGGGGGGGAGACCCAGTACTTC

abundance: NA
len: 14
v_gene: TRBV6-1
d_gene: NA
j_gene: TRBJ1-1
CDR3aa: CASSASRVDFEAFF
CDR3nt: TGTGCCAGCAGTGCGAGCAGGGTAGATTTTGAAGCTTTCTTT

abundance: NA
len: 14
v_gene: TRBV7-6
d_gene: NA
j_gene: TRBJ2-7
CDR3aa: CASSLGATPHEQYF
CDR3nt: TGTGCCAGCAGCTTAGGGGCTACCCCCCACGAGCAGTACTTC

abundance: once
len: 14
v_gene: TRBV28
d_gene: TRBD1
j_gene: TRBJ1-6
CDR3aa: CASTMGQNNSPLHF
CDR3nt: TGTGCCAGCACTATGGGACAGAATAATTCACCCCTCCACTTT

abundance: NA
len: 16
v_gene: TRBV6-5
d_gene: NA
j_gene: TRBJ1-6
CDR3aa: CASSYSRAASNSPLHF
CDR3nt: TGTGCCAGCAGTTACTCGAGGGCAGCGTCTAATTCACCCCTCCACTTT

abundance: NA
len: 19
v_gene: TRBV11-2
d_gene: NA
j_gene: TRBJ2-4
CDR3aa: CASSLDHWGDLRAKNIQYF
CDR3nt: TGTGCCAGCAGCTTAGATCACTGGGGAGATCTACGGGCCAAAAACATTCAGTACTTC

abundance: NA
len: 13
v_gene: TRBV7-9
d_gene: NA
j_gene: TRBJ2-5
CDR3aa: CASSPGILETQYF
CDR3nt: TGTGCCAGCAGCCCCGGGATCCTAGAGACCCAGTACTTC

abundance: NA
len: 15
v_gene: TRBV12-5
d_gene: TRBD1
j_gene: TRBJ2-7
CDR3aa: CASAQRTGANYEQYF
CDR3nt: TGTGCTAGTGCCCAACGGACAGGGGCGAACTACGAGCAGTACTTC

abundance: few
len: 13
v_gene: TRBV5-1
d_gene: TRBD2
j_gene: TRBJ2-3
CDR3aa: CASSPGGSDTQYF
CDR3nt: TGCGCCAGCAGCCCGGGGGGATCAGATACGCAGTATTTT

abundance: NA
len: 15
v_gene: TRBV11-2
d_gene: TRBD1
j_gene: TRBJ2-1
CDR3aa: CASSLTGGPYNEQFF
CDR3nt: TGTGCCAGCAGCCTAACAGGGGGCCCCTACAATGAGCAGTTCTTC

abundance: NA
len: 13
v_gene: TRBV7-9
d_gene: NA
j_gene: TRBJ1-5
CDR3aa: CASSLVVGQPQHF
CDR3nt: TGTGCCAGCAGCTTAGTAGTCGGGCAGCCCCAGCATTTT

abundance: NA
len: 13
v_gene: TRBV5-1
d_gene: TRBD1
j_gene: TRBJ1-1
CDR3aa: CASGNRGNTEAFF
CDR3nt: TGCGCCAGCGGGAACAGGGGGAACACTGAAGCTTTCTTT

abundance: NA
len: 14
v_gene: TRBV9
d_gene: NA
j_gene: TRBJ1-2
CDR3aa: CASSPQAVNYGYTF
CDR3nt: TGTGCCAGCAGCCCCCAAGCCGTAAACTATGGCTACACCTTC

abundance: few
len: 16
v_gene: TRBV5-6
d_gene: NA
j_gene: TRBJ1-4
CDR3aa: CASSELDRATNEKLFF
CDR3nt: TGTGCCAGCAGCGAACTGGACAGAGCAACTAATGAAAAACTGTTTTTT

abundance: NA
len: 17
v_gene: TRBV5-6
d_gene: TRBD2
j_gene: TRBJ2-1
CDR3aa: CASSWWGLAGGGGEQFF
CDR3nt: TGTGCCAGCAGCTGGTGGGGACTAGCGGGGGGAGGGGGTGAGCAGTTCTTC

abundance: NA
len: 18
v_gene: TRBV4-3
d_gene: TRBD1
j_gene: TRBJ2-2
CDR3aa: CASSLLGQDRANTGELFF
CDR3nt: TGCGCCAGCAGCCTTCTCGGTCAGGACAGGGCGAACACCGGGGAGCTGTTTTTT

abundance: NA
len: 14
v_gene: TRBV30
d_gene: NA
j_gene: TRBJ1-6
CDR3aa: CAWSRDTYNSPLHF
CDR3nt: TGTGCCTGGAGTAGGGACACCTATAATTCACCCCTCCACTTT